Presented here are 31 T cell receptor beta chains from one specimen sequenced in a study of blood T cells in healthy people across ages (dated by TCRdb to the mid-2010s). Library preparation employed 5' RACE. The second PCR ran for about 7 to 11 cycles and used a J-beta primer mix along with a sample-barcoded 5' primer. Starting from the raw public reads, TCRdb applied fastp trimming at Q25, assembled clones with MiXCR and retained in-frame beta chains. All rows with the same CDR3 protein become a single entry with the most common DNA and genes. This sample holds over 1,500,000 distinct CDR3 sequences; roughly 43% were observed only once. Of the sample, roughly 23% is held by the ten largest clones. Input material: blood. The receptors originated from a human donor in good health.

V usage is TRBV6-6 and J usage is TRBJ1-6, with 8 bases matching TRBD1. The germline CDR1 and CDR2 sequences are MNHNY and SVGAGI (reference sequence). This CDR3 comprises 17 residues. The V gene end was trimmed by 6 bases and the J gene end by 8 bases; junction bases not matched to a gene: 15. This chain's CDR3 is CASSGAPKDRAYSPLHF. For the CDR3, the DNA is TGTGCCAGCAGCGGCGCCCCTAAGGACAGGGCATATTCACCCCTCCACTTT.

Only a few counts were recorded for this clonotype. The genes are TRBV4-2 and TRBJ2-7, with a weak D call TRBD1 (6 bases). The ends were cut back, 4 bases at V and 2 bases at J, with 12 bases in the middle. This CDR3 is 14 amino acids long. Germline V lookup: CDR1 LGHNA, CDR2 YNFKEQ. In DNA, the CDR3 is TGTGCCAGCAGCCGAGAGAACAGGGCCTACGAGCAGTACTTC. This translates into CASSRENRAYEQYF.

V gene TRBV24-1 combines with J gene TRBJ2-1; 11 bases line up with TRBD2. CDR1 and CDR2 from the germline V gene are KGHDR and SFDVKD. The CDR3 length is 17 residues. With 3 bases clipped from V and 8 bases from J, the junction kept 11 bases outside the gene matches. In DNA, the CDR3 is TGTGCCACCAGTGATCTTAGCGGGGGGGCAAGTCTCTATGAGCAGTTCTTC. Translation: CATSDLSGGASLYEQFF.

The V gene is TRBV7-3, the J gene TRBJ2-3, with D perhaps matching TRBD1 (5 bases). CDR1 is SGHTA, CDR2 FQGTGA, per germline. With 2 bases removed from V and 4 bases from J, the gap between germline ends came to 10 bases. This CDR3 spans 14 amino acids. CDR3 sequence: CASSLQGDADTQYF. CDR3 in DNA: TGTGCCAGCAGCTTACAAGGGGATGCAGATACGCAGTATTTT.

Note on this clonotype: An end of the junction differs from the germline gene, which may be a read error. J is TRBJ1-2 and V is TRBV7-2; no clear D. CDR1 is SGHTA, CDR2 FQGNSA, per germline. The CDR3 has 15 amino acids. CDR3 coding DNA: TGTGCCGGCAGCTTAGCGCTGGCGTCTAACTATGGCTACACCTTC. Translation gives CAGSLALASNYGYTF.

With respect to this clonotype: One end of the junction varies from germline; a read error may be responsible. The chain carries TRBV14 and TRBJ1-2; D ambiguous. Germline assignment: CDR1 SGHDN and CDR2 FVKESK. The CDR3 is 13 amino acids. CDR3 sequence: CASSLSYTYGYTF. In DNA form, the CDR3 reads TGCGCCAGCAGCCTGTCATACACCTATGGCTACACCTTC.

This rearrangement joins TRBV7-9 to TRBJ1-1, with no clear D. V was clipped by 3 bases and J by 6 bases, with 11 bases between them. Germline V gene data show CDR1 as SEHNR and CDR2 as FQNEAQ (reference sequence). The CDR3 has 13 amino acids. The CDR3 coding sequence is TGTGCCAGCAGCTTTACAGAGACGGCTGAAGCTTTCTTT. It is translated as CASSFTETAEAFF.

This clonotype was counted only a few times. One junction end does not reproduce the germline sequence, and a read error may be involved. CDR3 residues: CASSPTGTDYYGHTF. For the CDR3, the DNA is TGCGCCAGCAGCCCCACAGGGACAGATTACTATGGCCACACCTTC. The V and J genes are TRBV5-1 and TRBJ1-2; the match to TRBD1 covers 7 bases. CDR1 and CDR2 from the germline V gene are SGHRS and YFSETQ. The CDR3 is 15 residues long.

This clonotype was detected a few times. One end of the junction fails to match germline, which may point to a read error. This chain joins TRBV12-3 or TRBV12-4 and TRBJ1-1, with TRBD1 matching over 10 bases. The CDR3 is 15 amino acids. CDR3 sequence: CASRRTGGVKTEAFF. The CDR3 DNA follows: TGTGCCAGCAGGCGGACAGGGGGTGTGAAAACTGAAGCTTTCTTT.

This clonotype was picked up one time. The chain links TRBV7-8 to TRBJ2-1; D gene ambiguous. CDR3 length: 14 residues. Germline V gene sequence: CDR1 SGHVS, CDR2 FQNEAQ. Trimming took off 3 bases at V and 5 bases at J, with 11 bases between the two ends. CDR3 sequence reads: CASSFGLNNNEQFF. CDR3 bases: TGTGCCAGCAGCTTTGGCCTTAACAACAATGAGCAGTTCTTC.

The chain recombines TRBV27 with TRBJ2-7; 9 bases align to TRBD1. V shed 2 bases and J 3 bases; nucleotides not matched to a gene: 5. Germline V CDR1 and CDR2: MNHEY, SMNVEV (reference sequence). The CDR3 loop spans 15 amino acids. CDR3 protein: CASSLVGQGIYEQYF. The DNA for the CDR3 is TGTGCCAGCAGTTTAGTAGGACAGGGGATCTACGAGCAGTACTTC.

About this clonotype: Its ends do not fully match the called genes, so a read error is possible. V is TRBV4-2 and J is TRBJ2-1, with TRBD2 matching 8 bases. The CDR3 is made up of 15 amino acids. The germline gives CDR1 LGHNA, CDR2 YNFKEQ. The CDR3 nucleotides read TGTGCCGGCAGCCAAGATTCCGGGACTAGTAATGAGCAGTTCTTC. Its translation is CAGSQDSGTSNEQFF.

The V call is TRBV6-1, the J call TRBJ2-1; 8 bases line up with TRBD2. The CDR3 sequence is 14 residues long. The V segment lost 1 base and the J segment 9 bases; nucleotides outside the gene matches: 5. In germline, CDR1 is MNHNS, CDR2 SASEGT. The CDR3 bases are TGTGCCAGCAGTGAAGGGGCCAGCGGGGGTGAGCAGTTCTTC. Protein product: CASSEGASGGEQFF.

The table lists this clonotype with many counts. The gene calls are TRBV11-2 and TRBJ2-7, with D unclear. This CDR3 is 14 amino acids long. Trimming took 2 bases from V and 0 from J, leaving 8 bases between them. Germline loops: CDR1 SGHAT, CDR2 FQNNGV. In DNA, the CDR3 is TGTGCCAGCAGCTTATCCTACAGCTCCTACGAGCAGTACTTC. This codes for CASSLSYSSYEQYF.

The table lists this clonotype with a few counts. This chain connects TRBV24-1 to TRBJ2-1; D is unresolved. The CDR3 covers 17 residues. Per the germline V gene, CDR1 is KGHDR and CDR2 is SFDVKD. The V end lost 2 bases, the J end lost 8 bases, and 21 bases lay between the germline ends. CDR3 sequence reads: CATSDSIPGLGSHEQFF. CDR3 DNA sequence: TGTGCCACCAGTGATTCGATCCCGGGTCTAGGTTCCCATGAGCAGTTCTTC.

V and J are TRBV7-2 and TRBJ2-3, with D unclear. The CDR3 length is 13 residues. Trimming cost V 4 bases and J 3 bases, with 8 bases left between them. CDR1 and CDR2 (germline): SGHTA, FQGNSA. CDR3 in amino acids: CASSYVKTDTQYF. CDR3 nucleotide sequence: TGTGCCAGCAGCTATGTAAAGACAGATACGCAGTATTTT.

The chain uses TRBV13 and TRBJ1-2; 7 nucleotides agree with TRBD1. CDR1 PRHDT and CDR2 FYEKMQ come from the germline V gene (reference sequence). V lost 3 bases to trimming and J lost 4 bases; unmatched junction nucleotides: 11. The CDR3 consists of 16 residues. The CDR3 nucleotides are TGTGCCAGCAGCTTCACAACAGGGGCGGGATTCTATGGCTACACCTTC. It translates to CASSFTTGAGFYGYTF. Using reference TRBV13 and TRBJ1-2 for the parts outside the CDR3, the full variable domain is AAGVIQSPRHLIKEKRETATLKCYPIPRHDTVYWYQQGPGQDPQFLISFYEKMQSDKGSIPDRFSAQQFSDYHSELNMSSLELGDSALYFCASSFTTGAGFYGYTFGSGTRLTVV.

This clonotype was observed a few times. The rearrangement links TRBV6-1 to TRBJ1-5, with D hard to call. This CDR3 has 15 residues. Trimming pared 2 bases from V and 3 bases from J, leaving 11 bases between. Germline-derived CDR1 and CDR2 are MNHNS and SASEGT. The CDR3 reads CASSEIPQNNQPQHF. The CDR3 DNA reads TGTGCCAGCAGTGAAATTCCACAAAACAATCAGCCCCAGCATTTT.

This clonotype was picked up a small number of times. The CDR3 DNA sequence: TGTGCCAGCAGCTTAGAAAGGTACTACGAGCAGTACTTC. Protein: CASSLERYYEQYF. V is TRBV7-2 and J is TRBJ2-5; D remains unclear. The DNA end is a closer match to TRBJ2-7, so the J assignment may be wrong. In germline, CDR1 is SGHTA, CDR2 FQGNSA. The CDR3 totals 13 residues.

The J gene is TRBJ2-1, the V gene TRBV30; D gene ambiguous. V gave up 0 bases and J gave up 10 bases, with 7 bases separating them. Germline V gives CDR1 GTSNPN, CDR2 SVGIG (reference sequence). This CDR3 has 11 residues. This CDR3 is CAWSVEGEQFF. CDR3 bases: TGTGCCTGGAGTGTGGAAGGCGAGCAGTTCTTC.

This clonotype was counted many times. This sequence joins TRBV7-8 and TRBJ1-2; no reliable D call. CDR1 and CDR2 from the germline V gene are SGHVS and FQNEAQ. CDR3 length: 12 residues. V shed 1 base and J shed 8 bases, with 8 bases lying between them. The CDR3 is CASSLEWGGYTF. The CDR3 coding sequence is TGTGCCAGCAGCTTAGAGTGGGGAGGCTACACCTTC.

V and J are TRBV7-8 and TRBJ2-3; a weak D match, TRBD2 (6 bases). V was trimmed by 4 bases and J by 0 bases, leaving 11 bases between them. There are 15 residues in the CDR3. In germline, CDR1 is SGHVS, CDR2 FQNEAQ. The CDR3 sequence: CASSSYRGSTDTQYF. The DNA of the CDR3 is TGTGCCAGCAGCTCCTACCGGGGGAGCACAGATACGCAGTATTTT. Supplemented by reference TRBV7-8 and TRBJ2-3, the full variable domain reads GAGVSQSPRYKVAKRGQDVALRCDPISGHVSLFWYQQALGQGPEFLTYFQNEAQLDKSGLPSDRFFAERPEGSVSTLKIQRTQQEDSAVYLCASSSYRGSTDTQYFGPGTRLTVL.

The rearrangement uses TRBV7-3 and TRBJ2-3; 10 bases are shared with TRBD2. V gave up 6 bases and J gave up 6 bases; unmatched junction bases: 6. The CDR3 sequence is 14 residues long. Per germline, CDR1 SGHTA and CDR2 FQGTGA. CDR3 DNA: TGTGCCAGCAGTACTAGCGGGGCATGGGATACGCAGTATTTT. Translation: CASSTSGAWDTQYF.

CDR3 bases: TGTGCCAGCAGTTCCGGGACAGGGGGCAATGGCTATGGCTACACCTTC. It specifies CASSSGTGGNGYGYTF. The J gene is TRBJ1-2, the V gene TRBV6-2 or TRBV6-3; 12 bases line up with TRBD1. V was pared by 4 bases and J by 4 bases, with 7 bases of the junction left unmatched. This CDR3 region has 16 residues. CDR1 is MNHEY and CDR2 is SVGEGT in the germline V gene.

The V gene is TRBV7-2, the J gene TRBJ2-7, with 8 bases matching TRBD2. J gave up 3 bases and V 1 base, and 20 bases lay outside the gene matches. Germline loops: CDR1 SGHTA, CDR2 FQGNSA. The CDR3 runs 20 residues. The CDR3 sequence: CASSLGPTAGGPSPYYEQYF. CDR3 coding DNA: TGTGCCAGCAGCTTAGGCCCCACGGCGGGGGGCCCCTCCCCCTACTACGAGCAGTACTTC. The variable domain in full, completed from reference TRBV7-2 and TRBJ2-7, reads GAGVSQSPSNKVTEKGKDVELRCDPISGHTALYWYRQSLGQGLEFLIYFQGNSAPDKSGLPSDRFSAERTGGSVSTLTIQRTQQEDSAVYLCASSLGPTAGGPSPYYEQYFGPGTRLTVT.

This chain joins TRBV20-1 and TRBJ2-1; D unclear. The V end lost 5 bases, the J end lost 9 bases, and 11 bases lay between the germline ends. Germline V gene sequence: CDR1 DFQATT, CDR2 SNEGSKA (reference sequence). The CDR3 spans 11 residues. CDR3 residues: CSASGMGEQFF. In DNA, the CDR3 is TGCAGTGCTTCGGGTATGGGTGAGCAGTTCTTC.

The CDR3 region is CASSYSAEAFF. In DNA form, the CDR3 reads TGTGCCAGCAGTTACTCGGCTGAAGCTTTCTTT. J is TRBJ1-1 and V is TRBV6-2 or TRBV6-3; D not resolved. This CDR3 comprises 11 residues. Germline values: CDR1 MNHEY, CDR2 SVGEGT. Trimming removed 0 bases at V and 6 bases at J, with 2 bases between.

This rearrangement joins TRBV7-2 to TRBJ2-1, with a tentative D call TRBD1 (5 bases). Between the trimmed V and J ends, which lost 1 base and 0 bases, there was a span of 13 bases. Germline V gene sequence: CDR1 SGHTA, CDR2 FQGNSA. This CDR3 region has 17 residues. The CDR3 sequence: CASSLDLAGASYNEQFF. CDR3 DNA: TGTGCCAGCAGCTTAGATTTAGCTGGGGCCTCCTACAATGAGCAGTTCTTC.

This clonotype has a handful of counts. The chain uses TRBV18 and TRBJ2-3; TRBD2 might be the D (5 bases). V lost 0 bases, J lost 5 bases, and 9 bases lay in between. CDR3 size: 14 residues. CDR1 is KGHSH, CDR2 LQKENI, per germline. The CDR3 DNA sequence: TGTGCCAGCTCACCACCGGTGGGGAGAGATACGCAGTATTTT. Translated: CASSPPVGRDTQYF.

The V gene is TRBV7-2, the J gene TRBJ1-1, with D unclear. The length of the CDR3 is 14 residues. CDR1 is SGHTA, CDR2 FQGNSA, per germline. Trimming pared 6 bases from V and 1 base from J, leaving 12 bases between. Here the CDR3 reads CASSLVEGNTEAFF. CDR3 nucleotides: TGTGCCAGCAGTTTGGTTGAGGGGAACACTGAAGCTTTCTTT.

In regard to this clonotype: Possible read error: a much larger clone is one base away. The chain links TRBV6-5 to TRBJ2-6; D may be TRBD1 (5 bases). Germline lookup yields CDR1 MNHEY and CDR2 SVGAGI. The CDR3 spans 17 residues. CDR3 region: CASSYTRMVYGANVQTF. CDR3 nucleotides: TGTGCCAGCAGTTACACCCGCATGGTATATGGGGCCAACGTCCAGACTTTC.